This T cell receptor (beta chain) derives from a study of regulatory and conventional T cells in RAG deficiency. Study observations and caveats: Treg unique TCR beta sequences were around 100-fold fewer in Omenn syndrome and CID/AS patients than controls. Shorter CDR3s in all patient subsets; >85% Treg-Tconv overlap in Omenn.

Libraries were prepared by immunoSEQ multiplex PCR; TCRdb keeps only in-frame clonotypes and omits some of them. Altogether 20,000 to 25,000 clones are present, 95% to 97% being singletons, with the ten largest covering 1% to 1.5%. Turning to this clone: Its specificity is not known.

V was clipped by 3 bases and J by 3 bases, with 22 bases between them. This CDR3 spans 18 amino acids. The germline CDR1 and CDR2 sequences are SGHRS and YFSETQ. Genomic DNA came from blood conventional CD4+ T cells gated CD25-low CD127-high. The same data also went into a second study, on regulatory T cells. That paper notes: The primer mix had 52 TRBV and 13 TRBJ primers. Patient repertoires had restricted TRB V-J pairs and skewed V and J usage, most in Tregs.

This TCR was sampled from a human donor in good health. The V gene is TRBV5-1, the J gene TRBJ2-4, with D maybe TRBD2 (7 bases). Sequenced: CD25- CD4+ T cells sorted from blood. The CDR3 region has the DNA TGCGCCAGCAGCTCGGTTTACGGGGGGCTAATGGGCAAAAACATTCAGTACTTC. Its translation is CASSSVYGGLMGKNIQYF.